The present entry profiles one T cell receptor beta chain with its context. What antigen it recognizes has not been identified. Base qualities are not at hand, and no much larger clone is one base apart. Based on the germline V gene, the CDR1 and CDR2 sequences are SGHDT and YYEEEE. Including cysteine and phenylalanine, the CDR3 has 16 amino acids. This entry keeps only the CDR3 DNA: 48 bases, framed from base 1. Trimming takes 2 bases off V and 3 bases off J; junction bases not matched to a gene: 10. Every donor was a healthy Caucasian. Three pairs of female monozygotic twins, all aged 18 to 29 years, were included in the twin cohort. The RNA used for TCR libraries was isolated from peripheral blood mononuclear cells. The data were taken from a study of identical twins (TCRdb year 2016). Broadly, across the study: To test whether fetal clonotypes persist, this study deep-sequenced TCR alpha and beta repertoires from monozygotic twins, from unrelated adults of various ages, and from cord blood. To rule out contamination, the twin experiments were replicated at different times with different library preparation protocols. On the study overall, not on this receptor specifically: Out-of-frame TCR alpha sequences shared between twins showed an excess of low generation-probability sequences compared with coincidental sharing between unrelated individuals. Fewer insertions were carried by abundant cord blood beta clonotypes; a weaker similar trend was observed in young adult naive repertoires, while no such trend was observed in memory repertoires. Invariant T cells such as MAIT and iNKT could partly confound zero-insertion analyses, though diverse VJ usage argued against this for most clonotypes. Because the same donors could not be followed over many years, the conclusions depended on cross-sectional statistical analysis. In beta out-of-frame sequences, excess twin sharing was weaker, because having fewer shared sequences lowered the signal-to-noise ratio. Recombination models systematically underestimated out-of-frame TCR alpha sharing in monozygotic twins but agreed with sharing between unrelated individuals.

Library preparation was by 5' RACE. This sample was sequenced with an Illumina HiSeq 2000. Template switching introduced a universal primer binding site; the final cDNA contained a unique molecular identifier, enabling accurate counting of TCR cDNA molecules. Specific primers in the conserved constant-segment region were used to synthesize first-strand cDNA for the TCR alpha and beta chains. To control for contamination, each cDNA library was double barcoded with a SMART-Mk sample barcode plus Illumina barcodes. TruSeq adapter sequences along with Illumina sample barcodes were introduced in two successive PCR steps. The TCR alpha and beta cDNA libraries were sequenced on the Illumina HiSeq platform using custom primers. Processing in the source paper ran as follows. MiGEC was used to process raw reads and extract unique molecular identifiers, and MiXCR was used to find CDR3 positions. For each individual, recombination models were inferred using an EM algorithm with the repgenHMM and IGoR tools. The analysis of shared clonotypes was done with the tcR package in R, with sharing normalized by the product of cloneset sizes. To study raw recombination free of thymic and clonal selection effects, out-of-frame nonproductive sequences were analyzed. TCRdb took the public reads, trimmed them with fastp at Q25, ran MiXCR for clone calling and kept in-frame beta chains. Each entry merges the rows of one CDR3 protein and shows their most common DNA and genes. It is TCRdb's table, rather than the study itself, that gives the V and J calls and clone size. The sample table records roughly 700,000 distinct CDR3 sequences; approximately 9% of these occur just once. Approximately 0.89% of the sample is taken by the ten largest.

This sample was also put to use in a study of yellow fever vaccine responses in identical twins. Taken from the second paper: According to the authors, in identical twins the way T cells responded to vaccination appeared partly convergent and partly personalized. Focusing on identical twins, the study followed the T cell clones that responded to the vaccine, and did so with precision.

The receptor chain draws on TRBV5-6 and TRBJ2-7, with TRBD2 matching 8 junction bases. Sequencing used PBMCs. This TCR was sampled from a woman under 30 in good health. The DNA sequence is TGTGCCAGCAGCTTTTTTGTCGGGAGGGCCGGCTACGAGCAGTACTTC. Its coded protein is CASSFFVGRAGYEQYF.